This TCR beta chain was found in a study of cytomegalovirus exposure and HLA in healthy donors. Whole-study findings and limits: Later analysis associated a missense DCLRE1C variant with TCR beta V- and J-gene trimming. Indistinguishability led to the exclusion of some V segments, TRBV6-2 and TRBV6-3 included. There were 150 to 200 TCR beta chains listed as cytomegalovirus-associated. Segments of the TCR beta V type were, in most cases, productive about 87% or about 30% of the time in an earlier analysis.

In regard to this clone: Its antigen is undetermined.

With 1 base removed from V and 8 bases from J, the gap between germline ends came to 9 bases. The V gene's germline CDR1 is SGHDT and CDR2 YYEEEE. The CDR3 spans 12 residues. 13 Jbeta primers and 60 Vbeta primers were used for the PCR. Some clones are missing from TCRdb's copy, which holds only in-frame ones; the method was immunoSEQ multiplex PCR. The profile covers 150,000 to 200,000 clones, with 80% appearing a single time and 9% to 10% taken by the ten largest. The V call is TRBV5-6, the J call TRBJ1-2; no definite D call. Input material: PBMCs. This clonotype was sampled from a man aged 18 to 29 in good health and CMV-seropositive. Here the CDR3 DNA reads TGTGCCAGCAGCTTGCCCCCACGGGGCTACACCTTC. This gives the protein CASSLPPRGYTF.